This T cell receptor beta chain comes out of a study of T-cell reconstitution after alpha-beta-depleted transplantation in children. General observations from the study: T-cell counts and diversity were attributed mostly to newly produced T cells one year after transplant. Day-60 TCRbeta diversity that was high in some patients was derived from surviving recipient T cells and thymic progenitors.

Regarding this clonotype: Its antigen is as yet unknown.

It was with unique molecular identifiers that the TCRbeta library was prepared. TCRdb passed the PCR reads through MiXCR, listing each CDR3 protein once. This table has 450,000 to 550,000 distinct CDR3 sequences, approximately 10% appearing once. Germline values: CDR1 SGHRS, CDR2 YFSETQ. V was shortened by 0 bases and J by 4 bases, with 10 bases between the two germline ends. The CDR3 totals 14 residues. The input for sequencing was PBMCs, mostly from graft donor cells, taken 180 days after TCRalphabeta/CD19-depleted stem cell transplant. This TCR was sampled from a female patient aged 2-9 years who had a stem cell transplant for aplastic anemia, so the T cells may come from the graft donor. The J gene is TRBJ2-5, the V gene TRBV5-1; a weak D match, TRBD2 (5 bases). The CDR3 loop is CASSLDLARETQYF. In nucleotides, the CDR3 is TGCGCCAGCAGCTTGGATCTAGCCCGAGAGACCCAGTACTTC.